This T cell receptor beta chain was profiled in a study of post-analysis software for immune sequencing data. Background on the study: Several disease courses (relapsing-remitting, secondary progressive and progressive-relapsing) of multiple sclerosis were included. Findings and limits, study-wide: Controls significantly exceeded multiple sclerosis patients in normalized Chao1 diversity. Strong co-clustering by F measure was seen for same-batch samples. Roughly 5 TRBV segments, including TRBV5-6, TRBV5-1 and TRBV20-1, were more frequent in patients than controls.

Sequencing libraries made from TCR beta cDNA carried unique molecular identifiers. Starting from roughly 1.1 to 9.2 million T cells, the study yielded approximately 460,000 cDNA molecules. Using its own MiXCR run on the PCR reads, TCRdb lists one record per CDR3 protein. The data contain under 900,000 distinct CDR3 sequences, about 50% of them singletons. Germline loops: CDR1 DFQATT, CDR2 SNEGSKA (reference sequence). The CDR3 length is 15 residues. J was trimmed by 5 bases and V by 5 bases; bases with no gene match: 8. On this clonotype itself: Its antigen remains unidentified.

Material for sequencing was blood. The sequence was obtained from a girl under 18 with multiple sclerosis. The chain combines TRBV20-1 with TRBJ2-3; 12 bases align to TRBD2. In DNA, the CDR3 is TGCAGTGCTCCGACTAGCGGGAGAGGGATAGATACGCAGTATTTT. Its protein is CSAPTSGRGIDTQYF.